The rows below give T cell receptor beta chains drawn from one sample of a study of CD8+ T cells in alopecia areata. TCRdb's copy holds only in-frame clones and misses some; the assay was immunoSEQ multiplex PCR. The sample has about 250,000 clones; 45% to 70% are singletons. Sequencing used CD4+ T cells sorted from blood, obtained at roughly week 52, from a patient treated with tofacitinib. Receptors originate from a human donor with alopecia areata. The CDR3 runs from the conserved cysteine through the conserved F or W. The D gene is left open where the match is weak. Clone sizes are given selectively: once, few, many, or a class where the clone is expanded.

j_gene,d_gene,v_gene,abundance,CDR3nt,CDR3aa
TRBJ1-4,-,TRBV27,-,TGTGCCAGCAGTTTTAACAGGGAGGGTGAAAAACTGTTTTTT,CASSFNREGEKLFF
TRBJ2-5,-,TRBV29-1,many,TGCAGCGTGGGATCCCCTCGGGAGACCCAGTACTTC,CSVGSPRETQYF
TRBJ2-1,-,TRBV6-5,-,TGTGCCAGCAGTTACGTGGGTGAGCAGTTCTTC,CASSYVGEQFF
TRBJ1-4,TRBD1,TRBV15,-,TGTGCCACCAGCTCCCGGGACAGGGGGCGCGAAAAACTGTTTTTT,CATSSRDRGREKLFF
TRBJ2-3,-,TRBV6-1,-,TGTGCCACAAGGGCCTGGGTAGATACGCAGTATTTT,CATRAWVDTQYF
TRBJ2-2,-,TRBV15,-,TGTGCCACCAGCAGAGAGACCGGGGAGCTGTTTTTT,CATSRETGELFF
TRBJ2-3,-,TRBV5-1,-,TGCGCCAGCAGCATCGCGGGACCCACAGATACGCAGTATTTT,CASSIAGPTDTQYF
TRBJ1-1,TRBD1,TRBV29-1,-,TGCAGCGCCCCGGACAGGGAAGGGGTCACTGAAGCTTTCTTT,CSAPDREGVTEAFF
TRBJ2-7,-,TRBV7-7,once,TGTGCTAGCAGCTTAGTCATCGCCCACCGAAGGGGATACGAGCAGTACTTC,CASSLVIAHRRGYEQYF
TRBJ1-5,-,TRBV4-1,-,TGCGCCAGCAGCCAAGATCAGGATCAGCCCCAGCATTTT,CASSQDQDQPQHF
TRBJ1-5,-,TRBV30,-,TGTGCCTGGAGTGGGCAGGGGAGGCAGCCCCAGCATTTT,CAWSGQGRQPQHF
TRBJ1-2,-,TRBV6-5,-,TGTGCCAGCAGTTACTCGAACAGTAATGGCTACACCTTC,CASSYSNSNGYTF
TRBJ2-7,TRBD1,TRBV27,-,TGTGCCAGCAGTTTAGATTATGGGACAGGGACCTACGAGCAGTACTTC,CASSLDYGTGTYEQYF
TRBJ1-2,TRBD1,TRBV30,-,TGTGCCCAGACGATGAGGGGGCCCTATGGCTACACCTTC,CAQTMRGPYGYTF
TRBJ1-1,-,TRBV5-1,few,TGCGCCAGCAAACTCAGCGTGGGGCACGAAGCTTTCTTT,CASKLSVGHEAFF
TRBJ1-2,-,TRBV30,once,TGTGCCTCCCCTGGCTTCGAGGCTTATGGCTACACCTTC,CASPGFEAYGYTF
TRBJ2-3,-,TRBV25-1,-,TGTGCCAGCAGTGATTTAAGAACTAGCACAGATACGCAGTATTTT,CASSDLRTSTDTQYF
TRBJ1-2,-,TRBV4-2,-,TGTGCCAGCAGCCAAGATTCACAGCACTATGGCTACACCTTC,CASSQDSQHYGYTF
TRBJ1-1,-,TRBV29-1,few,TGCAGCGTTGGCTCCTCTCCGGGCACTGAAGCTTTCTTT,CSVGSSPGTEAFF
TRBJ2-2,-,TRBV29-1,few,TGCAGCTTCTCCCCGGGCTACGGGGAGCTGTTTTTT,CSFSPGYGELFF
TRBJ2-1,TRBD1,TRBV5-1,-,TGCGCCAGCAGCGAGCCGGGACAGGGGTCCAATGAGCAGTTCTTC,CASSEPGQGSNEQFF
TRBJ1-4,-,TRBV2,-,TGTGCCAGCAGGTTGACGGCAACTAATGAAAAACTGTTTTTT,CASRLTATNEKLFF
TRBJ1-2,-,TRBV6-1,-,TGTGCCAGCAGTGAAATCGACAGAGATGGCTACACCTTC,CASSEIDRDGYTF
TRBJ1-2,-,TRBV30,-,TGTGCCTGGAGTGTACAGGGTATAGATGGCTACACCTTC,CAWSVQGIDGYTF
TRBJ1-1,-,TRBV2,-,TGTGCCAGCAGAAGCGGGACGGAAAACACTGAAGCTTTCTTT,CASRSGTENTEAFF
TRBJ2-2,-,TRBV9,-,TGTGCCAGCAGCGTCGTGACAGGAGGCCTAACCGGGGAGCTGTTTTTT,CASSVVTGGLTGELFF
TRBJ2-5,-,TRBV27,once,TGTGCCAGCAGTCACAAAGAGACCCAGTACTTC,CASSHKETQYF
TRBJ2-3,TRBD2,TRBV15,-,TGTGCCACCAGCACCCGGACTAGCGGGGGAATGACAGATACGCAGTATTTT,CATSTRTSGGMTDTQYF
TRBJ2-1,-,TRBV5-1,-,TGCGCCAGCAGCTTGGGAGGGACCGACAATGAGCAGTTCTTC,CASSLGGTDNEQFF